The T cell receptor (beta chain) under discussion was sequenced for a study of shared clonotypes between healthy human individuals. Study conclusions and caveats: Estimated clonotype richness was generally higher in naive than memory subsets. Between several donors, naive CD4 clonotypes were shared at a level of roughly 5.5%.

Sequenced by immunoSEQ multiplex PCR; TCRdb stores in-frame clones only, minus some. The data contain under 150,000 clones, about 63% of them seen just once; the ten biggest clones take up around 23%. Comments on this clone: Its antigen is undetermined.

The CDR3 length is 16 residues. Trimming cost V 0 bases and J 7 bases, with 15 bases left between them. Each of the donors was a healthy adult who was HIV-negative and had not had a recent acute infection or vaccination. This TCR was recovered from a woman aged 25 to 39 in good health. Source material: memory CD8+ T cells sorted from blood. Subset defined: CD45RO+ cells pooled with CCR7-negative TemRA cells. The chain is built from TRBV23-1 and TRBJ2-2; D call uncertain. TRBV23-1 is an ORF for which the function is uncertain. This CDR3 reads CASSQSERPSGGELFF. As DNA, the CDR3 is TGCGCCAGCAGTCAATCAGAACGCCCCTCAGGCGGGGAGCTGTTTTTT.